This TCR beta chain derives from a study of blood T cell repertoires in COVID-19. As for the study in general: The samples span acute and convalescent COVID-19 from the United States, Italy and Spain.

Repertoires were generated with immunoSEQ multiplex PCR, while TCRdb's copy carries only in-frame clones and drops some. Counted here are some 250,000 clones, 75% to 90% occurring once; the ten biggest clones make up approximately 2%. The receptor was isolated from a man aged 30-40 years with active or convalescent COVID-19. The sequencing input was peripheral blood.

The DNA of the CDR3 is TGTGCCAGCAGCGTAGTCGCCTCCCAGGATTCACCCCTCCACTTT. It encodes CASSVVASQDSPLHF. This chain joins TRBV9 and TRBJ1-6, with unresolved D. The V end was cut by 0 bases, the J end by 8 bases, with 12 bases between. CDR1 SGDLS and CDR2 YYNGEE come from the germline V gene. The CDR3 sequence is 15 residues long.